A selection of T cell receptor beta chains follows, all from one sample in a study of vaccination and CD4 T cells after COVID-19. TCRdb re-called the PCR reads through MiXCR, storing one row per CDR3 protein. The table records approximately 7,400 distinct CDR3 sequences, about 76% of them present only once. Their cognate antigens are unknown. Sequenced material: CD4+ T cells from blood, cultured in vitro. These receptor sequences come from a human donor who had recovered from COVID-19. Both conserved end residues are part of each CDR3. The D gene is left open where the match is weak. Size tells how often a clone was seen (once, few, many) or the class of an expanded clone, and some rows leave it out.

J	size	V	D	CDR3	DNA
TRBJ1-1	.	TRBV24-1	TRBD1	CATSDSRDRVTEAFF	TGTGCCACCAGTGACTCCCGCGACAGGGTGACTGAAGCTTTCTTT
TRBJ1-5	.	TRBV28	.	CASSLVLSSNQPQHF	TGTGCCAGCAGTTTGGTACTCTCTAGCAATCAGCCCCAGCATTTT
TRBJ1-6	.	TRBV6-1	.	CASRPNLQIYNSPLHF	TGTGCCAGCAGACCGAACCTGCAGATCTATAATTCACCCCTCCACTTT
TRBJ1-2	.	TRBV6-2/TRBV6-3	.	CASSYSGARTSGYTF	TGTGCCAGCAGTTACTCGGGGGCGCGGACGTCTGGCTACACCTTC
TRBJ1-1	.	TRBV7-2	.	CASCPGGWTEAFF	TGTGCCAGCTGTCCCGGGGGGTGGACTGAAGCTTTCTTT
TRBJ1-5	.	TRBV6-1	TRBD1	CASSAQGASQPQHF	TGTGCCAGCAGCGCACAGGGGGCTAGTCAGCCCCAGCATTTT
TRBJ2-5	.	TRBV20-1	.	CSASVGQWQETQYF	TGCAGTGCTAGTGTAGGCCAGTGGCAAGAGACCCAGTACTTC
TRBJ1-2	.	TRBV11-2	.	CASSLGVGYGYTF	TGTGCCAGCAGCCTGGGCGTCGGCTATGGCTACACCTTC
TRBJ1-1	.	TRBV6-5	TRBD1	CASSLRQGAEAFF	TGTGCCAGCAGTTTACGACAGGGAGCTGAAGCTTTCTTT
TRBJ2-7	once	TRBV6-1	.	CASSRTVGGGEQYF	TGTGCCAGCAGTCGTACGGTGGGGGGAGGCGAGCAGTACTTC
TRBJ2-5	.	TRBV5-4	TRBD2	CATGRATQYF	TGTGCCACCGGGAGGGCCACCCAGTACTTC
TRBJ2-1	.	TRBV11-2	.	CASSLEPLGEQFF	TGTGCCAGCAGCTTAGAACCGCTGGGTGAGCAGTTCTTC
TRBJ2-1	.	TRBV7-2	TRBD2	CASRLAGTGNEQFF	TGTGCCAGCAGGCTAGCGGGAACTGGCAATGAGCAGTTCTTC
TRBJ2-3	.	TRBV7-6	.	CASSLGLRTDTQYF	TGTGCCAGCAGCTTAGGTTTGCGCACAGATACGCAGTATTTT
TRBJ2-3	.	TRBV20-1	TRBD2	CSAPGLAGGMDTQYF	TGCAGTGCTCCGGGACTAGCGGGGGGGATGGATACGCAGTATTTT
TRBJ1-6	.	TRBV7-3	.	CASSLTDNSPLHF	TGTGCCAGCAGCTTAACAGATAATTCACCCCTCCACTTT
TRBJ2-5	once	TRBV6-2/TRBV6-3	.	CASSPQTLQSQETQYF	TGTGCCAGCAGTCCCCAGACATTACAAAGCCAGGAGACCCAGTACTTC